The sequence of this T cell receptor (beta chain) was determined in a study of blood T cell repertoires in COVID-19. Background on the study: From the United States, Italy and Spain came samples of acute and convalescent COVID-19. Nucleic acid was either cDNA or gDNA, and it came from T cells, B-cell-depleted T cells, or PBMCs.

Authors' processing steps: Amplification of reference gene primers provided the estimated nucleated cell counts. The table came from immunoSEQ multiplex PCR; TCRdb's copy has only in-frame clones and leaves some out. Clone size and the V and J calls come from that table; the DNA yielded D and trimming. The sample consists of under 60,000 clones, over 85% of them appearing once. The CDR3 extends over 13 amino acids. The germline V gene has CDR1 MNHEY and CDR2 SVGEGT. The J segment lost 2 bases and the V segment lost 5 bases, leaving 3 bases of the junction unmatched. This clonotype was obtained from a human donor in a cohort sampled during active COVID-19. The chain is built from TRBV6-2 or TRBV6-3 and TRBJ2-7; 7 bases line up with TRBD2. The sequenced sample consisted of peripheral blood. The CDR3 here is CASSSSGTYEQYF. The CDR3 region has the DNA TGTGCCAGCAGTAGCAGCGGGACCTACGAGCAGTACTTC.